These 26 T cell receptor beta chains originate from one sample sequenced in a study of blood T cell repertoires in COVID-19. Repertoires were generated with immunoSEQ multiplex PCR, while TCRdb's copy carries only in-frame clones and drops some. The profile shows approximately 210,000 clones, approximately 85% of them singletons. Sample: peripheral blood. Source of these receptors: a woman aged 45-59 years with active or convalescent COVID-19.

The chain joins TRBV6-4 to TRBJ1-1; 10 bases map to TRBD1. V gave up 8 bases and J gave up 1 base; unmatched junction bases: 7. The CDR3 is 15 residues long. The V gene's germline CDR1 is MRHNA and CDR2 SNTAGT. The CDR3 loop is CASSRDRGPNTEAFF. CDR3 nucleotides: TGTGCCAGCTCAAGGGACAGGGGCCCGAACACTGAAGCTTTCTTT.

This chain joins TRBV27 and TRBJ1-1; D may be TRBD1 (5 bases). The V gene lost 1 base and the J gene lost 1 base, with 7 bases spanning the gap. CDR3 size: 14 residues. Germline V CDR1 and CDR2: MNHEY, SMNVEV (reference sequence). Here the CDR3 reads CASSLWGKNTEAFF. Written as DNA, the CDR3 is TGTGCCAGCAGTTTATGGGGCAAGAACACTGAAGCTTTCTTT.

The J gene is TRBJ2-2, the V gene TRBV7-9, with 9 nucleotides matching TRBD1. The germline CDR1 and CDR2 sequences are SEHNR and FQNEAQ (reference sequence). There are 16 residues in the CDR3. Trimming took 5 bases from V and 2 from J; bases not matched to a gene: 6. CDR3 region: CASSPGQGRNTGELFF. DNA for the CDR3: TGTGCCAGCAGCCCCGGACAGGGGCGAAACACCGGGGAGCTGTTTTTT.

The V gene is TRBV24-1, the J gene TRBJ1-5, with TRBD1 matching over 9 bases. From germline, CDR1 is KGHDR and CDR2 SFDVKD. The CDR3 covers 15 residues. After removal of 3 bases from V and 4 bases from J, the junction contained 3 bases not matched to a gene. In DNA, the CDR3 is TGTGCCACCAGTGATGGGGACAGGGTAAATCAGCCCCAGCATTTT. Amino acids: CATSDGDRVNQPQHF.

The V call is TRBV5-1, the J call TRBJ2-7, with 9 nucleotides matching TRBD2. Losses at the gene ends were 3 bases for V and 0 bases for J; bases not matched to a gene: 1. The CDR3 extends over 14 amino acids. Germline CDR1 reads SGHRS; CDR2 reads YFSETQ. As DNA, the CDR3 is TGCGCCAGCAGCTCTAGCGGGGACTCCTACGAGCAGTACTTC. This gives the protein CASSSSGDSYEQYF. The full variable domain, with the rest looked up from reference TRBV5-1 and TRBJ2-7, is KAGVTQTPRYLIKTRGQQVTLSCSPISGHRSVSWYQQTPGQGLQFLFEYFSETQRNKGNFPGRFSGRQFSNSRSEMNVSTLELGDSALYLCASSSSGDSYEQYFGPGTRLTVT.

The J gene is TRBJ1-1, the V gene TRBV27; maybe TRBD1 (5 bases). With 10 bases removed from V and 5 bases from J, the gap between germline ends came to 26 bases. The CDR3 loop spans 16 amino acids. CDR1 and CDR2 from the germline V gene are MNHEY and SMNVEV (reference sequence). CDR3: CATGDRKSWWRTEAFF. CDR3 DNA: TGTGCCACGGGAGACAGAAAGAGTTGGTGGAGAACTGAAGCTTTCTTT.

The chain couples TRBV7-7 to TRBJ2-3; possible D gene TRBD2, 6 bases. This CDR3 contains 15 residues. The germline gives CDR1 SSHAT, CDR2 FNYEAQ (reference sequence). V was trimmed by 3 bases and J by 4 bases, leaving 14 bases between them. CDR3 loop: CASSLRSGSSDTQYF. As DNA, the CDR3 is TGTGCCAGCAGCTTGAGGAGCGGGTCCTCAGATACGCAGTATTTT.

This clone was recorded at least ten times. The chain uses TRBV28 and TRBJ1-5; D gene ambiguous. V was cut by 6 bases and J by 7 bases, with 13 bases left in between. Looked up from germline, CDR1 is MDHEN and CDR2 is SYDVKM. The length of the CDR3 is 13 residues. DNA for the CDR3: TGTGCCAGCAGCCCTGCCGGGAAGCAGCCCCAGCATTTT. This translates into CASSPAGKQPQHF.

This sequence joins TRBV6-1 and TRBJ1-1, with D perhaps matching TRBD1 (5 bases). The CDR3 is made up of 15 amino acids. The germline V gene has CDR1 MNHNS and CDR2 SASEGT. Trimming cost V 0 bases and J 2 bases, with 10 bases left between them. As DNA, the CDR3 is TGTGCCAGCAGTGAAGCGGTCCAGGGAAACACTGAAGCTTTCTTT. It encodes CASSEAVQGNTEAFF.

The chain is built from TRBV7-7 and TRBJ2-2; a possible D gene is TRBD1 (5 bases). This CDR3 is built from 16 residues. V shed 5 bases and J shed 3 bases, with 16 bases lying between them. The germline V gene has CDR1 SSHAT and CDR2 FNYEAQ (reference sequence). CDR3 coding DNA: TGTGCCAGCAGCCCAGGAGCAGGGATAGACACCGGGGAGCTGTTTTTT. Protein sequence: CASSPGAGIDTGELFF.

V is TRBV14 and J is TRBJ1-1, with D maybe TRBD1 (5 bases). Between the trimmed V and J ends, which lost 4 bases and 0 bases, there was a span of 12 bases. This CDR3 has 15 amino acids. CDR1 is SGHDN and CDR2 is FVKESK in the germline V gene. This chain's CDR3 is CASSPQTGLNTEAFF. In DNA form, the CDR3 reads TGTGCCAGCAGCCCTCAAACAGGCCTGAACACTGAAGCTTTCTTT.

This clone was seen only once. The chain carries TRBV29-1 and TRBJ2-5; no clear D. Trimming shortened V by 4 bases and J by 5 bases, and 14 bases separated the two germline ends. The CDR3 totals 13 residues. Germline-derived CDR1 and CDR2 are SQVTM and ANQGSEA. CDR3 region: CSVVVASRETQYF. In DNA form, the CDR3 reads TGCAGCGTTGTTGTGGCTAGTAGGGAGACCCAGTACTTC. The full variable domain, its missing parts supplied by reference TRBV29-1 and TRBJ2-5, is SAVISQKPSRDICQRGTSLTIQCQVDSQVTMMFWYRQQPGQSLTLIATANQGSEATYESGFVIDKFPISRPNLTFSTLTVSNMSPEDSSIYLCSVVVASRETQYFGPGTRLLVL.

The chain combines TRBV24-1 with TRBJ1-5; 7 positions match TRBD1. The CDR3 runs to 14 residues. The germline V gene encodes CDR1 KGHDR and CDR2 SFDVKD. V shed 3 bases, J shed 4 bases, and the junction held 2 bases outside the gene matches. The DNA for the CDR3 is TGTGCCACCAGTGATACAGGGGCTAATCAGCCCCAGCATTTT. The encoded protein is CATSDTGANQPQHF.

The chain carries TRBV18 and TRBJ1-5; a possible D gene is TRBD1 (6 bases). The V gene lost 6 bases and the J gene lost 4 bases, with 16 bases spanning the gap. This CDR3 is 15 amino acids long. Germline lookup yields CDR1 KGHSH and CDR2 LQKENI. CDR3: CASSPRTAKNQPQHF. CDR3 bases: TGTGCCAGCTCTCCCCGGACAGCGAAAAATCAGCCCCAGCATTTT.

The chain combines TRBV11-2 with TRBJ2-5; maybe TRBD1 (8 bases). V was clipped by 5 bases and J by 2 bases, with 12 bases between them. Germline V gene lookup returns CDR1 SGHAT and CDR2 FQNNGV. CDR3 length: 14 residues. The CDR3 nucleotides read TGTGCCAGCAGCCACAGGGGGGGGCAAGAGACCCAGTACTTC. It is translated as CASSHRGGQETQYF.

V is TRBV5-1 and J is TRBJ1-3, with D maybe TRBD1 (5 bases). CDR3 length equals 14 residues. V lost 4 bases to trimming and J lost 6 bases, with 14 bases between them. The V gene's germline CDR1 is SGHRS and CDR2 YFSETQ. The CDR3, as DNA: TGCGCCAGCAGCGGGGGGACCGCGGCAAACACCATATATTTT. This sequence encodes CASSGGTAANTIYF. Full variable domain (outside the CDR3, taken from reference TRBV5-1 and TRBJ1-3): KAGVTQTPRYLIKTRGQQVTLSCSPISGHRSVSWYQQTPGQGLQFLFEYFSETQRNKGNFPGRFSGRQFSNSRSEMNVSTLELGDSALYLCASSGGTAANTIYFGEGSWLTVV.

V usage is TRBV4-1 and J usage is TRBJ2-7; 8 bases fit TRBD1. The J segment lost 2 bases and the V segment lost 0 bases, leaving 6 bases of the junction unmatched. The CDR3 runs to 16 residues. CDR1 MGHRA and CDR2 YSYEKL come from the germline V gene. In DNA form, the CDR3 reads TGCGCCAGCAGCCAAGACGGCCCAGGGGGCACCTACGAGCAGTACTTC. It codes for CASSQDGPGGTYEQYF.

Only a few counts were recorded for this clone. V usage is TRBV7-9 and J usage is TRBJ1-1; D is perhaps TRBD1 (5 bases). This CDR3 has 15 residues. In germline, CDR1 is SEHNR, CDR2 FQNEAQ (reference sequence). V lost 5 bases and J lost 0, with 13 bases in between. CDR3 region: CASSPRQSMNTEAFF. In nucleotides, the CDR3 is TGTGCCAGCAGCCCGCGACAGAGTATGAACACTGAAGCTTTCTTT.

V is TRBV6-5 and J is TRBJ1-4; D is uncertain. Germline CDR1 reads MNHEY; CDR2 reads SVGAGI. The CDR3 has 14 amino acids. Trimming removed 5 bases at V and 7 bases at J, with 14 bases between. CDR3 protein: CASSLILGSEKLFF. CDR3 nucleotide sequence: TGTGCCAGCAGTCTCATCCTGGGGAGTGAAAAACTGTTTTTT.

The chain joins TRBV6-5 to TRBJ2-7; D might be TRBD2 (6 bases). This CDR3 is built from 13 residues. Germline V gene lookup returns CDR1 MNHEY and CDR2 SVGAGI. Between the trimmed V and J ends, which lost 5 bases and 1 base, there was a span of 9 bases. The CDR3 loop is CASSNSGSYEQYF. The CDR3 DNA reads TGTGCCAGCAGTAATAGCGGTTCCTACGAGCAGTACTTC.

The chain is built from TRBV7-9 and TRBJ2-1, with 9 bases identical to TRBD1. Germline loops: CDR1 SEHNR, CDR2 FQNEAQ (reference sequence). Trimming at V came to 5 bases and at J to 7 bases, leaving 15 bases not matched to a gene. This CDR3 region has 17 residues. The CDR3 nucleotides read TGTGCCAGCAGCATTTCCGGGACAGGGTTGGGTAAGAATGAGCAGTTCTTC. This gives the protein CASSISGTGLGKNEQFF. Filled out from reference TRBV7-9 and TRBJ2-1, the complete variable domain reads DTGVSQNPRHKITKRGQNVTFRCDPISEHNRLYWYRQTLGQGPEFLTYFQNEAQLEKSRLLSDRFSAERPKGSFSTLEIQRTEQGDSAMYLCASSISGTGLGKNEQFFGPGTRLTVL.

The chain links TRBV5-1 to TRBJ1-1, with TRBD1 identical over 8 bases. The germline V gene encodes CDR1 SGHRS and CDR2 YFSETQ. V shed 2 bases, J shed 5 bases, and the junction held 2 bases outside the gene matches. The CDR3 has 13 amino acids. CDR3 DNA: TGCGCCAGCAGCTTACAGGGGGGGACTGAAGCTTTCTTT. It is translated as CASSLQGGTEAFF.

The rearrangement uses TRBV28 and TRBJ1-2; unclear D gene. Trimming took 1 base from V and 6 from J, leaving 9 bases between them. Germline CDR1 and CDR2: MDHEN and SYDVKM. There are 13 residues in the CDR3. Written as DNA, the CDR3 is TGTGCCAGCAGTTTATCTGCGGGGAATGGCTACACCTTC. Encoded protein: CASSLSAGNGYTF.

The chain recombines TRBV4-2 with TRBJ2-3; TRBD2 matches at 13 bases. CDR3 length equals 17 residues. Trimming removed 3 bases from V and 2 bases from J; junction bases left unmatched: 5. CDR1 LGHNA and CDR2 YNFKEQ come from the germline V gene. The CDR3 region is CASSHGLAGANTDTQYF. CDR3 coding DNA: TGTGCCAGCAGCCACGGACTAGCGGGGGCCAACACAGATACGCAGTATTTT.

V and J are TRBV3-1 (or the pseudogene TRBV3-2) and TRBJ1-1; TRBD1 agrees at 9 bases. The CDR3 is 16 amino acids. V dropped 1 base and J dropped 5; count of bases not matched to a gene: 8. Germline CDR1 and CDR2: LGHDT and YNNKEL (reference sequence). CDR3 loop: CASSQGYNRGPTEAFF. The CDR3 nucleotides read TGTGCCAGCAGCCAAGGTTATAACAGGGGGCCGACTGAAGCTTTCTTT.

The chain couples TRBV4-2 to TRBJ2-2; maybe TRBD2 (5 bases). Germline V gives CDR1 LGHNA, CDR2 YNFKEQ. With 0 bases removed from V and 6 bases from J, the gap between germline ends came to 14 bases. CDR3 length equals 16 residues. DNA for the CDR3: TGTGCCAGCAGCCAAGAAGTCCTGATGCGGGCCGGGGAGCTGTTTTTT. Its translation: CASSQEVLMRAGELFF.